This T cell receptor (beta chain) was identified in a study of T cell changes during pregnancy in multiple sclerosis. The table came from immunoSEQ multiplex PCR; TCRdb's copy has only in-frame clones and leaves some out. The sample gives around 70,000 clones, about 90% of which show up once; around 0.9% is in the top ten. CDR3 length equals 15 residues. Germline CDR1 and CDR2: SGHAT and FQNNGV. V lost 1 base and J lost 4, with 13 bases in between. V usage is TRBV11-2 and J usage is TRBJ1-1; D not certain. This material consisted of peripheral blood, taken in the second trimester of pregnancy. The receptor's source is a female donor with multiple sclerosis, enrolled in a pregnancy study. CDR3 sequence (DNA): TGTGCCAGCAGCTTAGCATTCAACTTACCCACTGAAGCTTTCTTT. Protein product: CASSLAFNLPTEAFF.